These T cell receptor beta chains were read from a single sample in a study of blood T cells in healthy people across ages. Each CDR3 protein is one row after TCRdb ran MiXCR on the 5' RACE reads. This sample has approximately 2,000,000 distinct CDR3 sequences, with about two fifths found just once. Specimen: blood. Receptor source: a human donor in good health. Both conserved end residues are part of each CDR3. The order of the fields is CDR3 protein, CDR3 DNA, J gene, V gene, CDR3 length, clone size, D gene. The D gene is left open where the match is weak. Clone size appears in some rows only: once, few, many, or a class for an expanded clone.

CDR3 protein: CASSLAGSLGKNEQFF; CDR3 DNA: TGCGCCAGCAGCTTGGCGGGGTCCCTGGGTAAAAATGAGCAGTTCTTC; J gene: TRBJ2-1; V gene: TRBV5-1; CDR3 length: 16; clone size: many; D gene: .
CDR3 protein: CASSVNLQEDSGSGANVLTF; CDR3 DNA: TGTGCCAGCAGCGTAAATCTACAGGAAGATAGTGGCTCTGGGGCCAACGTCCTGACTTTC; J gene: TRBJ2-6; V gene: TRBV9; CDR3 length: 20; clone size: .; D gene: .
CDR3 protein: CASSRYRGQRTYYEQYF; CDR3 DNA: TGTGCCAGCAGCAGATACCGCGGACAGAGGACCTACTACGAGCAGTACTTC; J gene: TRBJ2-7; V gene: TRBV6-1; CDR3 length: 17; clone size: .; D gene: .
CDR3 protein: CASSEVETQYF; CDR3 DNA: TGTGCCAGCAGTGAGGTGGAGACCCAGTACTTC; J gene: TRBJ2-5; V gene: TRBV2; CDR3 length: 11; clone size: many; D gene: .
CDR3 protein: CASSQDLGVKTSGYTF; CDR3 DNA: TGCGCCAGCAGCCAAGATCTAGGGGTCAAAACCTCTGGCTACACCTTC; J gene: TRBJ1-2; V gene: TRBV4-3; CDR3 length: 16; clone size: .; D gene: .
CDR3 protein: CASSQPDRGLQPQHF; CDR3 DNA: TGCGCCAGCAGCCAACCGGACAGGGGGCTTCAGCCCCAGCATTTT; J gene: TRBJ1-5; V gene: TRBV4-1; CDR3 length: 15; clone size: many; D gene: TRBD1
CDR3 protein: CASSQGYGCTF; CDR3 DNA: TGTGCCAGCAGCCAAGGCTATGGCTGCACCTTC; J gene: TRBJ1-2; V gene: TRBV7-2; CDR3 length: 11; clone size: few; D gene: .
CDR3 protein: CASSLMGLSRNEQFF; CDR3 DNA: TGTGCCAGCTCGTTAATGGGTCTTTCACGGAATGAGCAGTTCTTC; J gene: TRBJ2-1; V gene: TRBV28; CDR3 length: 15; clone size: few; D gene: .
CDR3 protein: CASSLRQAIGYTF; CDR3 DNA: TGTGCCAGCAGCCTGAGACAGGCAATTGGCTACACCTTC; J gene: TRBJ1-2; V gene: TRBV3-1; CDR3 length: 13; clone size: .; D gene: .
CDR3 protein: CASSPDTTRFSGNTIYF; CDR3 DNA: TGTGCCAGCAGCCCTGACACTACCCGATTCTCTGGAAACACCATATATTTT; J gene: TRBJ1-3; V gene: TRBV7-2; CDR3 length: 17; clone size: few; D gene: .
CDR3 protein: CASSDLGPLYEQYF; CDR3 DNA: TGTGCCAGCAGTGACTTGGGTCCCTTATACGAGCAGTACTTC; J gene: TRBJ2-7; V gene: TRBV7-9; CDR3 length: 14; clone size: .; D gene: .
CDR3 protein: CASSVVAGETRYF; CDR3 DNA: TGTGCCAGCAGCGTAGTAGCGGGGGAGACCCGGTACTTC; J gene: TRBJ2-5; V gene: TRBV9; CDR3 length: 13; clone size: .; D gene: TRBD2
CDR3 protein: CASSYNSPSYGYTF; CDR3 DNA: TGTGCCAGCAGTTACAACAGCCCCTCGTATGGCTACACCTTC; J gene: TRBJ1-2; V gene: TRBV6-2/TRBV6-3; CDR3 length: 14; clone size: .; D gene: .
CDR3 protein: CSVGKDSNQPQHF; CDR3 DNA: TGCAGCGTTGGCAAGGATAGCAATCAGCCCCAGCATTTT; J gene: TRBJ1-5; V gene: TRBV29-1; CDR3 length: 13; clone size: .; D gene: .
CDR3 protein: CASSQESAGVGSYEQYF; CDR3 DNA: TGTGCCAGCAGCCAAGAATCAGCGGGGGTAGGGTCCTACGAGCAGTACTTC; J gene: TRBJ2-7; V gene: TRBV4-2; CDR3 length: 17; clone size: .; D gene: TRBD2
CDR3 protein: CSARRDSTEQFF; CDR3 DNA: TGCAGTGCTAGAAGGGACTCCACGGAGCAGTTCTTC; J gene: TRBJ2-1; V gene: TRBV20-1; CDR3 length: 12; clone size: .; D gene: .
CDR3 protein: CSASAGGYYGYTF; CDR3 DNA: TGCAGTGCTAGCGCAGGGGGCTACTATGGCTACACCTTC; J gene: TRBJ1-2; V gene: TRBV20-1; CDR3 length: 13; clone size: few; D gene: TRBD1
CDR3 protein: CAIRDDYDYTF; CDR3 DNA: TGTGCCATCCGGGACGACTATGACTACACCTTC; J gene: TRBJ1-2; V gene: TRBV24-1; CDR3 length: 11; clone size: .; D gene: .
CDR3 protein: CAISESSGTANNSPLHF; CDR3 DNA: TGTGCCATCAGTGAGTCGTCGGGGACTGCAAATAATTCACCCCTCCACTTT; J gene: TRBJ1-6; V gene: TRBV10-3; CDR3 length: 17; clone size: .; D gene: .
CDR3 protein: CASSVTSGGYSYNEQFF; CDR3 DNA: TGTGCCAGCAGTGTGACTAGCGGGGGGTACTCCTACAATGAGCAGTTCTTC; J gene: TRBJ2-1; V gene: TRBV2; CDR3 length: 17; clone size: many; D gene: TRBD2
CDR3 protein: CASSQVEHEQYF; CDR3 DNA: TGTGCCAGCAGCCAAGTCGAGCACGAGCAGTACTTC; J gene: TRBJ2-7; V gene: TRBV3-1; CDR3 length: 12; clone size: few; D gene: .
CDR3 protein: CASSPPQGLDTEAFF; CDR3 DNA: TGTGCCAGCTCACCACCACAGGGATTAGATACTGAAGCTTTCTTT; J gene: TRBJ1-1; V gene: TRBV18; CDR3 length: 15; clone size: .; D gene: .
CDR3 protein: CASSLTSGGAIETQYF; CDR3 DNA: TGTGCCAGCAGCCTGACTAGCGGGGGGGCCATAGAGACCCAGTACTTC; J gene: TRBJ2-5; V gene: TRBV7-2; CDR3 length: 16; clone size: .; D gene: TRBD2
CDR3 protein: CAISPSDRYEQYF; CDR3 DNA: TGTGCCATCAGCCCCTCGGATCGATACGAGCAGTACTTC; J gene: TRBJ2-7; V gene: TRBV10-3; CDR3 length: 13; clone size: .; D gene: .
CDR3 protein: CASGSGNLSTNEQFF; CDR3 DNA: TGTGCTAGTGGTTCCGGGAACCTAAGCACCAATGAGCAGTTCTTC; J gene: TRBJ2-1; V gene: TRBV12-5; CDR3 length: 15; clone size: few; D gene: .
CDR3 protein: CSAPQTGDSSPLHF; CDR3 DNA: TGCAGCGCTCCTCAGACAGGGGATTCCTCACCCCTCCACTTT; J gene: TRBJ1-6; V gene: TRBV20-1; CDR3 length: 14; clone size: .; D gene: TRBD1
CDR3 protein: CASGLTGGTEAFF; CDR3 DNA: TGTGCCAGCGGACTCACAGGGGGCACTGAAGCTTTCTTT; J gene: TRBJ1-1; V gene: TRBV6-5; CDR3 length: 13; clone size: few; D gene: TRBD1
CDR3 protein: CASSFAGGPDAQYF; CDR3 DNA: TGTGCCAGCAGTTTTGCGGGGGGGCCAGATGCGCAGTATTTT; J gene: TRBJ2-3; V gene: TRBV12-3/TRBV12-4; CDR3 length: 14; clone size: .; D gene: TRBD2
CDR3 protein: CASGLGVAADGTDTQYF; CDR3 DNA: TGTGCTAGTGGTTTGGGGGTGGCGGCGGACGGCACAGATACGCAGTATTTT; J gene: TRBJ2-3; V gene: TRBV12-5; CDR3 length: 17; clone size: few; D gene: .
CDR3 protein: CASSPIGGYTEAFF; CDR3 DNA: TGTGCCAGCAGCCCAATAGGGGGTTACACTGAAGCTTTCTTT; J gene: TRBJ1-1; V gene: TRBV14; CDR3 length: 14; clone size: few; D gene: .
CDR3 protein: CASSYLLLTEGTEAFF; CDR3 DNA: TGTGCCAGCAGTTACTTGCTTCTGACGGAGGGCACTGAAGCTTTCTTT; J gene: TRBJ1-1; V gene: TRBV6-2/TRBV6-3; CDR3 length: 16; clone size: once; D gene: .
CDR3 protein: CASSLDTVGETQYF; CDR3 DNA: TGTGCCAGCAGCTTGGATACTGTGGGGGAGACCCAGTACTTC; J gene: TRBJ2-5; V gene: TRBV5-5; CDR3 length: 14; clone size: few; D gene: .
CDR3 protein: CASSYSMIIGLYEQYF; CDR3 DNA: TGTGCCAGCAGTTACTCGATGATTATCGGTCTCTACGAGCAGTACTTC; J gene: TRBJ2-7; V gene: TRBV6-2/TRBV6-3; CDR3 length: 16; clone size: .; D gene: .
CDR3 protein: CASSLEETFYGYTF; CDR3 DNA: TGTGCCAGCAGCTTAGAGGAGACCTTCTATGGCTACACCTTC; J gene: TRBJ1-2; V gene: TRBV13; CDR3 length: 14; clone size: .; D gene: .
CDR3 protein: CASSQPSTGRYYEQYF; CDR3 DNA: TGTGCCAGCAGTCAACCCTCCACGGGACGGTACTACGAGCAGTACTTC; J gene: TRBJ2-7; V gene: TRBV14; CDR3 length: 16; clone size: .; D gene: .
CDR3 protein: CSARETGIPNQPQHF; CDR3 DNA: TGCAGTGCTAGGGAAACGGGAATCCCCAATCAGCCCCAGCATTTT; J gene: TRBJ1-5; V gene: TRBV20-1; CDR3 length: 15; clone size: .; D gene: .
CDR3 protein: CASSPPGQGVYEQYF; CDR3 DNA: TGTGCCAGCAGCCCCCCAGGACAGGGGGTGTACGAGCAGTACTTC; J gene: TRBJ2-7; V gene: TRBV7-6; CDR3 length: 15; clone size: .; D gene: TRBD1